This TCR beta chain was observed in a study of cytomegalovirus exposure and HLA in healthy donors. Overall study results and limits: CMV antigen specificity was confirmed in vitro for a few CMV-associated chains. The study recorded 164 TCR beta chains that were cytomegalovirus-associated.

CDR1 and CDR2 from the germline V gene are SGHNT and YENEEA. The trim removed 1 base at V and 7 bases at J, leaving 7 bases unmatched. CDR3 length: 15 residues. Here immunoSEQ multiplex PCR was the method, and the copy in TCRdb shows in-frame clones only, minus some. This repertoire shows about 70,000 clones, about 92% found once; its top ten account for 5.3%. With regard to this clone: Its antigen is unidentified.

The clonotype was recovered from a man in his late teens or twenties in good health and CMV-seropositive. The gene calls are TRBV11-3 and TRBJ2-7; 10 nucleotides line up with TRBD2. The sample was PBMCs. CDR3 protein: CASSLVSSGSGEQYF. CDR3 nucleotides: TGTGCCAGCAGCTTAGTATCTAGCGGGAGCGGGGAGCAGTACTTC. The entire variable domain, with the rest obtained from reference TRBV11-3 and TRBJ2-7, is as follows: EAGVVQSPRYKIIEKKQPVAFWCNPISGHNTLYWYLQNLGQGPELLIRYENEEAVDDSQLPKDRFSAERLKGVDSTLKIQPAELGDSAVYLCASSLVSSGSGEQYFGPGTRLTVT.